The 13 T cell receptor beta chains listed next were all sequenced from one sample in a study of control samples from healthy donors and cancer patients. Here immunoSEQ multiplex PCR was the method, and the copy in TCRdb shows in-frame clones only, minus some. The data show roughly 120,000 clones, around 89% seen once. Sequencing input: blood. These receptor sequences come from a woman aged 50 to 65 in good health.

The chain joins TRBV29-1 to TRBJ1-1; D perhaps matches TRBD1 (5 bases). In germline, CDR1 is SQVTM, CDR2 ANQGSEA. The CDR3 is 11 amino acids. V was clipped by 4 bases and J by 5 bases, with 8 bases between them. The CDR3 DNA reads as TGCAGCGTTGGATGGGGGACTGAAGCTTTCTTT. Translation: CSVGWGTEAFF.

This clone was recorded only once. The chain is built from TRBV10-1 and TRBJ2-7; D may be TRBD1 or TRBD2 (5 bases each). Trimming removed 3 bases from V and 1 base from J, with 7 bases in between. The CDR3 has 13 residues. Germline V gives CDR1 WNHNN, CDR2 SYGVQD (reference sequence). CDR3 coding DNA: TGCGCCAGCAGTGATTGGGGGTCCTACGAGCAGTACTTC. Translation gives CASSDWGSYEQYF.

The chain combines TRBV6-2 or TRBV6-3 with TRBJ2-1; 8 nucleotides agree with TRBD1. Germline CDR1 is MNHEY and CDR2 is SVGEGT. The junction had 6 bases not matched to a gene; V was cut back by 4 bases and J by 4 bases. The CDR3 consists of 15 residues. The CDR3 loop reads CASSFRQGLYNEQFF. The CDR3 DNA is TGTGCCAGCAGTTTTCGACAGGGGCTGTACAATGAGCAGTTCTTC.

The rearrangement links TRBV24-1 to TRBJ1-5; D may be TRBD1 (5 bases). V dropped 1 base and J dropped 7 bases, with 7 bases sitting between them. The CDR3 is 13 amino acids. Looked up from germline, CDR1 is KGHDR and CDR2 is SFDVKD. CDR3 loop: CATSDLWGQPQHF. CDR3 in DNA: TGTGCCACCAGTGATTTATGGGGGCAGCCCCAGCATTTT.

The chain combines TRBV19 with TRBJ2-4; D is unresolved. V was cut by 4 bases and J by 1 base, with 8 bases left in between. Germline-derived CDR1 and CDR2 are LNHDA and SQIVND (reference sequence). The CDR3 is 14 residues long. CDR3 region: CASSTPWAKNIQYF. CDR3 nucleotide sequence: TGTGCCAGTAGTACCCCATGGGCCAAAAACATTCAGTACTTC. Variable domain in full (rest from reference TRBV19 and TRBJ2-4): DGGITQSPKYLFRKEGQNVTLSCEQNLNHDAMYWYRQDPGQGLRLIYYSQIVNDFQKGDIAEGYSVSREKKESFPLTVTSAQKNPTAFYLCASSTPWAKNIQYFGAGTRLSVL.

The CDR3, as DNA: TGTGCCAGCAAATCGTTACAGGCAACGGAGGGCTATGGCTACACCTTC. It codes for CASKSLQATEGYGYTF. The J gene is TRBJ1-2, the V gene TRBV7-9, with D perhaps matching TRBD1 (5 bases). CDR3 length equals 16 residues. The germline V and J ends were trimmed by 7 bases and 4 bases, with 22 bases remaining between them. Germline lookup yields CDR1 SEHNR and CDR2 FQNEAQ (reference sequence).

This chain joins TRBV7-2 and TRBJ2-3; D remains unclear. The V end lost 5 bases, the J end lost 1 base, and 16 bases lay between the germline ends. The CDR3 covers 16 residues. Germline loops: CDR1 SGHTA, CDR2 FQGNSA. In DNA form, the CDR3 reads TGTGCCAGCAGCACAAGACTCCTCTCCGGCACAGATACGCAGTATTTT. Its translation: CASSTRLLSGTDTQYF.

This chain uses TRBV5-1 with TRBJ1-4, with D possibly being TRBD1 (5 bases). The CDR3 extends over 14 amino acids. The germline V gene has CDR1 SGHRS and CDR2 YFSETQ. V was clipped by 3 bases and J by 8 bases, with 14 bases between them. The CDR3 DNA is TGCGCCAGCAGCTCCACAGGAGGCCGGGAAAAACTGTTTTTT. Its protein is CASSSTGGREKLFF. The variable domain in full, with the rest retrieved from reference TRBV5-1 and TRBJ1-4, is KAGVTQTPRYLIKTRGQQVTLSCSPISGHRSVSWYQQTPGQGLQFLFEYFSETQRNKGNFPGRFSGRQFSNSRSEMNVSTLELGDSALYLCASSSTGGREKLFFGSGTQLSVL.

This rearrangement joins TRBV7-3 to TRBJ1-6; D may be TRBD1 (5 bases). The CDR3 is 15 amino acids. V shed 2 bases and J shed 10 bases, with 15 bases lying between them. CDR1 and CDR2 (germline): SGHTA, FQGTGA. CDR3 nucleotides: TGTGCCAGCAGCTTACGTGGGGGGTTAGAGTCACCCCTCCACTTT. The encoded protein is CASSLRGGLESPLHF.

The V call is TRBV30, the J call TRBJ1-5; 9 positions agree with TRBD1. This CDR3 spans 13 amino acids. Germline CDR1 and CDR2: GTSNPN and SVGIG (reference sequence). V was pared by 5 bases and J by 6 bases, with 5 bases of the junction left unmatched. This CDR3 is CAWSDRGSQPQHF. Written as DNA, the CDR3 is TGTGCCTGGTCCGACAGGGGGAGTCAGCCCCAGCATTTT.

The gene calls are TRBV23-1 and TRBJ1-2, with D perhaps TRBD1 (6 bases). Being an ORF, TRBV23-1 has a function that is uncertain. V gave up 2 bases and J gave up 8 bases, with 18 bases separating them. This CDR3 comprises 15 residues. The DNA for the CDR3 is TGCGCCAGCAGTCAAACCTTGACAGGCCTAGGGGGCTACACCTTC. Translated, it gives CASSQTLTGLGGYTF.

The genes are TRBV11-2 and TRBJ2-1; D is unclear. CDR3 size: 14 residues. V was trimmed by 3 bases and J by 1 base, leaving 7 bases between them. Germline V gene sequence: CDR1 SGHAT, CDR2 FQNNGV. Written as DNA, the CDR3 is TGTGCCAGCAGCTTGGTTGGGTCCTACAATGAGCAGTTCTTC. Its protein product is CASSLVGSYNEQFF.

The chain employs TRBV18 and TRBJ2-3; D is uncertain. CDR1 and CDR2 (germline): KGHSH, LQKENI. The V end lost 5 bases, the J end lost 2 bases, and 20 bases lay between the germline ends. This CDR3 region has 17 residues. CDR3 protein: CASSYSAMGRNTDTQYF. The CDR3 DNA follows: TGTGCCAGCTCATACAGCGCAATGGGTAGGAACACAGATACGCAGTATTTT.